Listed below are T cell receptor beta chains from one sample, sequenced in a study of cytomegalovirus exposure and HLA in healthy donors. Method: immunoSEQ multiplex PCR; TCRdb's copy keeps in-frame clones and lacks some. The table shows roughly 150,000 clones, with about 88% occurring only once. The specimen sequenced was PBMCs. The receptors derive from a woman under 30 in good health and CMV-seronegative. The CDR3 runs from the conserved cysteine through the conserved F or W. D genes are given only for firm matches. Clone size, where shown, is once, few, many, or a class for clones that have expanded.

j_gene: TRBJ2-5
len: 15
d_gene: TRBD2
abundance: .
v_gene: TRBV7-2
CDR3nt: TGTGCCAGCAGCCCGGAGCGGGAGGGTTGGGAGACCCAGTACTTC
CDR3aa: CASSPEREGWETQYF

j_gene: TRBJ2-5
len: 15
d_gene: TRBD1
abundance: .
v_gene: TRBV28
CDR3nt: TGTGCCAGCAGTAGACAGGGGAACTACCAAGAGACCCAGTACTTC
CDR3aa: CASSRQGNYQETQYF

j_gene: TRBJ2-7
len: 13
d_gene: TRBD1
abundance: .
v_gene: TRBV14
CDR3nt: TGTGCCAGCAGCCATACAGGGGCCGGCGAGCAGTACTTC
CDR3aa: CASSHTGAGEQYF

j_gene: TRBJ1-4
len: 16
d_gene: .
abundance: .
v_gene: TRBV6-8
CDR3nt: TGTGCCAGCAGTTCGACTCCAGCTCCAACTAATGAAAAACTGTTTTTT
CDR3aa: CASSSTPAPTNEKLFF

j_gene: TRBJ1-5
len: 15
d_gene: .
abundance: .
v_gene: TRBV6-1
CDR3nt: TGTGCCAGCAGTTTCGGACAGAGTACCAATCAGCCCCAGCATTTT
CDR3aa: CASSFGQSTNQPQHF

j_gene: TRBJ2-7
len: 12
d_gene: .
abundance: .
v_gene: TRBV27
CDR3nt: TGTGCCAGCAGTGAGCCAGGTGACGAGCAGTACTTC
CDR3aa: CASSEPGDEQYF

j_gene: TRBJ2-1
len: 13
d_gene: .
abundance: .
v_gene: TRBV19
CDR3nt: TGTGCCAGTAGTACGGACAGATACAATGAGCAGTTCTTC
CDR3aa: CASSTDRYNEQFF

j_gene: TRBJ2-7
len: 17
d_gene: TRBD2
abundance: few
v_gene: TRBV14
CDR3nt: TGTGCCAGCAGCCGCACCGTTTCGTGGCGGGGGGTCTACGAGCAGTACTTC
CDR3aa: CASSRTVSWRGVYEQYF

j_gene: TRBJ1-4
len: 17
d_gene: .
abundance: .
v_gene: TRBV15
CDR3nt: TGTGCCACCAGCAGAGAGCAGGTCCGACTTCAGGGGGAAAAACTGTTTTTT
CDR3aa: CATSREQVRLQGEKLFF

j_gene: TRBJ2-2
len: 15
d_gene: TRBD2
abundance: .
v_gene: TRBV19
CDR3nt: TGTGCCAGTAGTATGGGACTAGCGGACACCGGGGAGCTGTTTTTT
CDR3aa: CASSMGLADTGELFF

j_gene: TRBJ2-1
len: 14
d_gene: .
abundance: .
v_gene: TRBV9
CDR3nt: TGTGCCAGCAGCCTGGGCATGGCCTACAATGAGCAGTTCTTC
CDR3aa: CASSLGMAYNEQFF

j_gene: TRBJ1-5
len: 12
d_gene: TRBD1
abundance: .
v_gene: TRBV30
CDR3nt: TGTGCCTGGGACAGGGACAATCAGCCCCAGCATTTT
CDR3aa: CAWDRDNQPQHF

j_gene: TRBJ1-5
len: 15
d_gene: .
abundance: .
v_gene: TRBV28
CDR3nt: TGTGCCAGCAGTCGAGAAGGAGGGTTCGAACAGCCCCAGCATTTT
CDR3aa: CASSREGGFEQPQHF

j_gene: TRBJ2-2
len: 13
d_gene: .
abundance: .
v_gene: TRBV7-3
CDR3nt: TGTGCCAGCAGCTTTCAGGAGGGCGGGGAGCTGTTTTTT
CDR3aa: CASSFQEGGELFF

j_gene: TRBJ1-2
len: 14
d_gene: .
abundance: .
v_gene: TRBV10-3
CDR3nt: TGTGCCATCAGGCCTCCGACAGGAGAGTATGGCTACACCTTC
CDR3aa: CAIRPPTGEYGYTF

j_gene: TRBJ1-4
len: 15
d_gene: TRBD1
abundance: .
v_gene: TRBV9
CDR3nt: TGTGCCAGCAGCTTTTTGACAGGGCAGAATGAAAAACTGTTTTTT
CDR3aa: CASSFLTGQNEKLFF

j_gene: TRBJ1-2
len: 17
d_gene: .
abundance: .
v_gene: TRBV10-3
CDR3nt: TGTGCCATCAGTGAATTTTTGGGTCATCCAAGCGGGTATGGCTACACCTTC
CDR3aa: CAISEFLGHPSGYGYTF

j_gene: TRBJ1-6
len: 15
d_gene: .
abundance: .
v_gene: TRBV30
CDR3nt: TGTGCCTGGAGTGTAGGACAGACCTATAATTCACCCCTCCACTTT
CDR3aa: CAWSVGQTYNSPLHF

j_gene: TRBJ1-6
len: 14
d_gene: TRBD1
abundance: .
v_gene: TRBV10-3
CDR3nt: TGTGCCATCAGGAGACAGGGCAACGATTCACCCCTCCACTTT
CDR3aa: CAIRRQGNDSPLHF

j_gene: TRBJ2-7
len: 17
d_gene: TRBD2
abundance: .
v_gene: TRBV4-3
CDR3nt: TGCGCCAGCAGCCAAGAAAAAGAGACTAGCTTCTCCTACGAGCAGTACTTC
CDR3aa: CASSQEKETSFSYEQYF

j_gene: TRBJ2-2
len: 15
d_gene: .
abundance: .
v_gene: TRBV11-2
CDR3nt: TGTGCCAGCAGCTCGAGGGCCGTTCGGATCGGGGAGCTGTTTTTT
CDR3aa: CASSSRAVRIGELFF

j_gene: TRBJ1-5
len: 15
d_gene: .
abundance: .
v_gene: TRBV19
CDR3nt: TGTGCCAGTAGTACCTGGGACAATAGCAATCAGCCCCAGCATTTT
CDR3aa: CASSTWDNSNQPQHF

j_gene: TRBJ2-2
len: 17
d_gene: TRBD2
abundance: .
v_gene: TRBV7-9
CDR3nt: TGTGCCAGCAGCTTACTTTTAGCGGGGCTGAACGCCGGGGAGCTGTTTTTT
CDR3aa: CASSLLLAGLNAGELFF

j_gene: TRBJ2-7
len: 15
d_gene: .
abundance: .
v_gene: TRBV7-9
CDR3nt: TGTGCCAGCAGCATCGAGGGGGGGGTCACCTACGAGCAGTACTTC
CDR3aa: CASSIEGGVTYEQYF

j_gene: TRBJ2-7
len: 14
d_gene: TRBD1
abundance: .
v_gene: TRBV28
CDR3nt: TGTGCCAGCACCGGGACAGGGGGCGGAAACGAGCAGTACTTC
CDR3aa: CASTGTGGGNEQYF

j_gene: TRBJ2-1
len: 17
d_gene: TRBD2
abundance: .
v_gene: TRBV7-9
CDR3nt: TGTTCCAGCAGCTTCCCTATGGGAACTAGCGGCTTCAATGAGCAGTTCTTC
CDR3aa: CSSSFPMGTSGFNEQFF

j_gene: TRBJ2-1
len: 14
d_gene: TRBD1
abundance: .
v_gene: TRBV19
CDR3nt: TGTGCCAGTAGCGACAGGGGCTCCTACAATGAGCAGTTCTTC
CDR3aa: CASSDRGSYNEQFF

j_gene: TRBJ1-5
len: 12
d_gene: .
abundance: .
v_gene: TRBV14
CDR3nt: TGTGCCAGCAGCCTCGGGAGACAGCCCCAGCATTTT
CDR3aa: CASSLGRQPQHF

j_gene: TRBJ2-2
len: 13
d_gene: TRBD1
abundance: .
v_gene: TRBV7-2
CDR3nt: TGTGCCACCAGGGGACAGCTCACCGGGGAGCTGTTTTTT
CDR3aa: CATRGQLTGELFF

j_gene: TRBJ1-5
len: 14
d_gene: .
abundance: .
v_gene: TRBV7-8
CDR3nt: TGTGCCAGCAGCTTAGACGCCAGTAAGCAGCCCCAGCATTTT
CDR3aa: CASSLDASKQPQHF

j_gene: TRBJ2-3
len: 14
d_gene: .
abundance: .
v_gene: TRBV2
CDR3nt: TGTGCCAGCAGTCGACAGTCAGGTACAGATACGCAGTATTTT
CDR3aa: CASSRQSGTDTQYF

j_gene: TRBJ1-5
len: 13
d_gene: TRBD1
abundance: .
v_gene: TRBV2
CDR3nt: TGTGCCAGCAGCGGTACAGGGGATCAGCCCCAGCATTTT
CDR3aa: CASSGTGDQPQHF

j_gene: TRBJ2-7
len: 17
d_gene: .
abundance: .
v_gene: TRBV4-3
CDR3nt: TGCGCCAGCAGCCAGATGCGTGGGGCGCCGAGCTCCTACGAGCAGTACTTC
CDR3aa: CASSQMRGAPSSYEQYF

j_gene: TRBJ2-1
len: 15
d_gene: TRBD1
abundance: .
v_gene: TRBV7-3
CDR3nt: TGTGCCAGCAGAGCCACAGGGGGCGCCTACAATGAGCAGTTCTTC
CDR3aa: CASRATGGAYNEQFF

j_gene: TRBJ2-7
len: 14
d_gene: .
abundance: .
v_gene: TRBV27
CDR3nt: TGTGCCAGCACTAAGACAGGAGTATTCTACGAGCAGTACTTC
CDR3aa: CASTKTGVFYEQYF